Each of the 31 T cell receptor beta chains below was sequenced from the same sample in a study of cytomegalovirus exposure and HLA in healthy donors. The PCR employed 60 Vbeta primers together with 13 Jbeta primers. Method: immunoSEQ multiplex PCR; TCRdb's copy keeps in-frame clones and lacks some. The ten most abundant clones cover 0.74% of a sample with approximately 190,000 clones. The sample taken for sequencing was PBMCs. Receptor source: a boy younger than 18 in good health and CMV-seronegative.

This chain uses TRBV4-1 with TRBJ2-7, with 7 bases aligning to TRBD2. The CDR3 has 13 amino acids. Germline V gene lookup returns CDR1 MGHRA and CDR2 YSYEKL. The J segment lost 4 bases and the V segment lost 2 bases, leaving 2 bases of the junction unmatched. The CDR3 DNA follows: TGCGCCAGCAGCCAACAGCGGGGATACGAGCAGTACTTC. Translated, it gives CASSQQRGYEQYF.

V is TRBV25-1 and J is TRBJ1-4, with TRBD1 matching 7 bases. Per the germline V gene, CDR1 is MGHDK and CDR2 is SYGVNS. Trimming cost V 2 bases and J 4 bases; bases outside gene matches: 1. The CDR3 is made up of 14 amino acids. CDR3 sequence (DNA): TGTGCCAGCAGTGAAGGGACAGTTAATGAAAAACTGTTTTTT. Its translation is CASSEGTVNEKLFF.

The V and J genes are TRBV27 and TRBJ1-2; D is perhaps TRBD1 (5 bases). V was cut by 3 bases and J by 7 bases, with 15 bases left in between. The CDR3 covers 14 residues. The germline CDR1 and CDR2 sequences are MNHEY and SMNVEV (reference sequence). The CDR3 loop reads CASSFGAGPSGYTF. The DNA of the CDR3 is TGTGCCAGCAGTTTCGGTGCAGGGCCCAGTGGCTACACCTTC.

The V gene is TRBV11-3, the J gene TRBJ2-2; 9 bases are a match to TRBD2. The length of the CDR3 is 16 residues. V was clipped by 5 bases and J by 6 bases; unmatched bases: 10. Per the germline V gene, CDR1 is SGHNT and CDR2 is YENEEA. CDR3 DNA sequence: TGTGCCAGCAGCCCCAGCTCAGGCGGGGGGGCCGGGGAGCTGTTTTTT. Protein: CASSPSSGGGAGELFF.

J is TRBJ2-3 and V is TRBV18, with a weak D call TRBD1 (5 bases). Germline lookup yields CDR1 KGHSH and CDR2 LQKENI. V dropped 2 bases and J dropped 4 bases, with 7 bases sitting between them. This CDR3 region has 13 residues. Here the CDR3 DNA reads TGTGCCAGCTCACCAAAACAGGCAGATACGCAGTATTTT. Translation gives CASSPKQADTQYF.

The V and J genes are TRBV7-9 and TRBJ1-2, with D maybe TRBD1 (5 bases). Between the trimmed V and J ends, which lost 4 bases and 7 bases, there was a span of 22 bases. CDR3 length equals 16 residues. CDR1 SEHNR and CDR2 FQNEAQ come from the germline V gene (reference sequence). This chain's CDR3 is CASSSRVSGQGGGYTF. CDR3 in DNA: TGTGCCAGCAGCTCCAGGGTCAGCGGGCAAGGCGGTGGCTACACCTTC.

V usage is TRBV7-9 and J usage is TRBJ2-1, with TRBD2 matching over 9 bases. This CDR3 region has 18 residues. The V and J ends lost 5 bases and 12 bases, in that order; junction bases with no gene match: 23. Germline V CDR1 and CDR2: SEHNR, FQNEAQ (reference sequence). The CDR3 sequence: CASSTWTGRRGGTDGQFF. CDR3 DNA: TGTGCCAGCAGCACCTGGACGGGGCGGCGGGGGGGGACAGACGGGCAGTTCTTC.

V gene TRBV6-6 combines with J gene TRBJ2-5, with 7 bases fitting TRBD1. This CDR3 is 16 amino acids long. Germline V gives CDR1 MNHNY, CDR2 SVGAGI (reference sequence). J was trimmed by 0 bases and V by 0 bases; bases with no gene match: 4. The CDR3 region has the DNA TGTGCCAGCAGTTACTCGGTGGGACAGCACCAAGAGACCCAGTACTTC. Protein sequence: CASSYSVGQHQETQYF.

J is TRBJ1-4 and V is TRBV30; TRBD1 is a possible D gene (6 bases). Per germline, CDR1 GTSNPN and CDR2 SVGIG (reference sequence). The CDR3 has 13 residues. V lost 4 bases, J lost 8 bases, and 14 bases lay in between. The CDR3 DNA reads as TGTGCCTGGAAAAACAGGGCTCTGGAAAAACTGTTTTTT. Its protein is CAWKNRALEKLFF.

The gene calls are TRBV30 and TRBJ2-2; the match to TRBD1 covers 7 bases. The CDR3 length is 14 residues. J was trimmed by 7 bases and V by 3 bases; bases with no gene match: 8. The germline V gene encodes CDR1 GTSNPN and CDR2 SVGIG (reference sequence). CDR3 sequence (DNA): TGTGCCTGGAGGGACGACAGGGTCATCGGGGAGCTGTTTTTT. Amino acid sequence: CAWRDDRVIGELFF.

J is TRBJ2-1 and V is TRBV19, with a possible D match to TRBD1 (6 bases). V was cut by 2 bases and J by 5 bases, with 10 bases left in between. The germline gives CDR1 LNHDA, CDR2 SQIVND (reference sequence). The CDR3 runs to 14 residues. The CDR3 loop reads CASSIWGQNNEQFF. The CDR3 coding sequence is TGTGCCAGTAGTATATGGGGGCAAAACAATGAGCAGTTCTTC.

This chain connects TRBV10-3 to TRBJ1-5; possible D gene TRBD1, 5 bases. Germline V lookup: CDR1 ENHRY, CDR2 SYGVKD. The CDR3 covers 15 residues. V shed 0 bases and J shed 3 bases, with 9 bases lying between them. CDR3 DNA: TGTGCCATCAGTGAGTCCCCAGGGCTCAATCAGCCCCAGCATTTT. As protein: CAISESPGLNQPQHF.

This rearrangement joins TRBV11-3 to TRBJ1-5; a weak D match, TRBD1 (5 bases). Trimming removed 2 bases from V and 1 base from J, with 15 bases in between. This CDR3 has 17 residues. The germline V gene has CDR1 SGHNT and CDR2 YENEEA. The CDR3 DNA follows: TGTGCCAGCAGCTTAAGGGCGCAGGGTTGCAGCAATCAGCCCCAGCATTTT. Translating it yields CASSLRAQGCSNQPQHF.

This chain uses TRBV9 with TRBJ1-1; TRBD1 is a possible D gene (5 bases). This CDR3 spans 15 amino acids. V lost 0 bases and J lost 0, with 9 bases in between. From germline, CDR1 is SGDLS and CDR2 YYNGEE. CDR3 region: CASSVEGLLNTEAFF. In DNA form, the CDR3 reads TGTGCCAGCAGCGTAGAGGGACTCTTGAACACTGAAGCTTTCTTT.

The genes are TRBV10-1 and TRBJ2-6, with 10 bases aligning to TRBD1. Trimming took 8 bases from V and 2 from J; bases not matched to a gene: 12. Germline assignment: CDR1 WNHNN and CDR2 SYGVQD (reference sequence). The CDR3 has 18 residues. As DNA, the CDR3 is TGCGCCAGCGAGAACAACGGACAGGGGGGCCCTGGGGCCAACGTCCTGACTTTC. It is translated as CASENNGQGGPGANVLTF.

The V and J genes are TRBV5-1 and TRBJ2-7; 7 nucleotides match TRBD2. The V and J ends lost 1 base and 3 bases, in that order; junction bases with no gene match: 13. The CDR3 has 17 residues. The germline gives CDR1 SGHRS, CDR2 YFSETQ. The CDR3 region has the DNA TGCGCCAGCAGCTTGTCAACCGGGAGGACGAACTTCTACGAGCAGTACTTC. As protein: CASSLSTGRTNFYEQYF.

This sequence joins TRBV18 and TRBJ1-5; TRBD1 aligns across 7 bases. Per the germline V gene, CDR1 is KGHSH and CDR2 is LQKENI. CDR3 length: 14 amino acids. The V gene end was trimmed by 3 bases and the J gene end by 5 bases; junction bases not matched to a gene: 4. CDR3 loop: CASSPRQGDQPQHF. Written as DNA, the CDR3 is TGTGCCAGCTCACCGAGACAGGGAGATCAGCCCCAGCATTTT. Using reference TRBV18 and TRBJ1-5 for the parts outside the CDR3, the full variable domain is NAGVMQNPRHLVRRRGQEARLRCSPMKGHSHVYWYRQLPEEGLKFMVYLQKENIIDESGMPKERFSAEFPKEGPSILRIQQVVRGDSAAYFCASSPRQGDQPQHFGDGTRLSIL.

The chain links TRBV6-1 to TRBJ2-7; 7 nucleotides line up with TRBD1. CDR1 MNHNS and CDR2 SASEGT come from the germline V gene. This CDR3 contains 13 residues. J gave up 2 bases and V 6 bases, and 4 bases lay outside the gene matches. In nucleotides, the CDR3 is TGTGCCAGCAGGTTACAGGGGACCTACGAGCAGTACTTC. Translating gives CASRLQGTYEQYF.

J is TRBJ1-2 and V is TRBV7-9; tentative D call: TRBD1 (5 bases). CDR1 is SEHNR and CDR2 is FQNEAQ in the germline V gene (reference sequence). Between the trimmed V and J ends, which lost 4 bases and 8 bases, there was a span of 23 bases. The CDR3 sequence is 16 residues long. The chain's CDR3 is CASSSFSGRVALGYTF. CDR3 coding DNA: TGTGCCAGCAGCTCATTTAGCGGCAGGGTCGCATTAGGCTACACCTTC.

This sequence joins TRBV28 and TRBJ2-5; a weak D match, TRBD2 (5 bases). Per the germline V gene, CDR1 is MDHEN and CDR2 is SYDVKM. The CDR3 is made up of 15 amino acids. Trimming removed 5 bases from V and 1 base from J, with 14 bases in between. CDR3 sequence: CASSGPGGGQETQYF. As DNA, the CDR3 is TGTGCCAGCAGTGGCCCGGGTGGAGGCCAAGAGACCCAGTACTTC.

The CDR3 here is CASSSGTGRSYNEQFF. DNA for the CDR3: TGTGCCAGCAGCTCCGGGACAGGGAGGTCCTACAATGAGCAGTTCTTC. This chain joins TRBV5-4 and TRBJ2-1, with TRBD1 matching 9 bases. Germline V CDR1 and CDR2: SGHNT, YYREEE (reference sequence). Germline trimming cut 3 bases from V and 1 base from J; bases unmatched to any gene: 5. The CDR3 totals 16 residues.

This chain joins TRBV5-1 and TRBJ1-2, with D possibly TRBD1 on 6 matching bases. The CDR3 spans 16 residues. Germline V gene data show CDR1 as SGHRS and CDR2 as YFSETQ. V lost 0 bases and J lost 6, with 18 bases in between. CDR3: CASSLGLTLGQDGYTF. The CDR3 region has the DNA TGCGCCAGCAGCTTGGGCCTCACCTTGGGACAAGATGGCTACACCTTC. Complete variable domain (other parts from reference TRBV5-1 and TRBJ1-2): KAGVTQTPRYLIKTRGQQVTLSCSPISGHRSVSWYQQTPGQGLQFLFEYFSETQRNKGNFPGRFSGRQFSNSRSEMNVSTLELGDSALYLCASSLGLTLGQDGYTFGSGTRLTVV.

The chain combines TRBV28 with TRBJ1-6; 8 positions agree with TRBD1. Trimming removed 4 bases from V and 9 bases from J; junction bases left unmatched: 5. This CDR3 comprises 14 residues. Germline loops: CDR1 MDHEN, CDR2 SYDVKM. In nucleotides, the CDR3 is TGTGCCAGCAGTTCGGACAGGGAAATTTCACCCCTCCACTTT. It yields the protein CASSSDREISPLHF.

The V and J genes are TRBV30 and TRBJ1-2; TRBD1 might be the D (5 bases). This CDR3 is 17 amino acids long. The germline V gene encodes CDR1 GTSNPN and CDR2 SVGIG (reference sequence). Trimming removed 1 base from V and 4 bases from J, with 22 bases in between. The CDR3 region has the DNA TGTGCCTGGAGTGACCCCCTTCGGAGGGGCCCTGCCTATGGCTACACCTTC. Translating gives CAWSDPLRRGPAYGYTF.

This chain uses TRBV5-4 with TRBJ2-2; possible D gene TRBD1, 5 bases. V gave up 9 bases and J gave up 2 bases, with 20 bases separating them. The CDR3 totals 16 residues. Per germline, CDR1 SGHNT and CDR2 YYREEE (reference sequence). The CDR3 here is CAITWGQGVNTGELFF. The CDR3 DNA sequence: TGTGCCATCACCTGGGGCCAGGGCGTAAACACCGGGGAGCTGTTTTTT.

The rearrangement joins TRBV28 to TRBJ2-1; D gene ambiguous. The germline V gene has CDR1 MDHEN and CDR2 SYDVKM. The length of the CDR3 is 12 residues. The CDR3 coding sequence is TGTGCTGGAGCAGTTCGGGTCAATGAGCAGTTCTTC. Residues: CAGAVRVNEQFF.

The chain joins TRBV11-1 to TRBJ1-1, with a tentative D call TRBD1 (6 bases). The CDR3 covers 15 residues. V was cut by 2 bases and J by 5 bases, with 15 bases left in between. In germline, CDR1 is SGHAT, CDR2 FQDESV (reference sequence). The CDR3 region is CASSLRGHRYTEAFF. In DNA, the CDR3 is TGTGCCAGCAGCTTAAGGGGACACCGATATACTGAAGCTTTCTTT. Combining the CDR3 with reference TRBV11-1 and TRBJ1-1 gives the whole variable domain EAEVAQSPRYKITEKSQAVAFWCDPISGHATLYWYRQILGQGPELLVQFQDESVVDDSQLPKDRFSAERLKGVDSTLKIQPAELGDSAMYLCASSLRGHRYTEAFFGQGTRLTVV.

CDR3 in amino acids: CASSRPGENQPQHF. The CDR3 DNA is TGTGCCAGCAGCCGTCCAGGGGAGAATCAGCCCCAGCATTTT. The chain carries TRBV28 and TRBJ1-5; a possible D gene is TRBD1 (6 bases). Trimming pared 6 bases from V and 4 bases from J, leaving 13 bases between. The CDR3 contains 14 residues. Looked up from germline, CDR1 is MDHEN and CDR2 is SYDVKM.

V and J are TRBV7-6 and TRBJ2-1; 11 bases match TRBD2. Germline loops: CDR1 SGHVS, CDR2 FNYEAQ. The CDR3 runs 16 residues. The junction had 8 bases not matched to a gene; V was cut back by 3 bases and J by 7 bases. The CDR3 DNA follows: TGTGCCAGCAGCTTTGGTGTGTCTAGCGGGGGGAATGAGCAGTTCTTC. This encodes CASSFGVSSGGNEQFF.

The chain is built from TRBV5-1 and TRBJ1-2, with D maybe TRBD1 (5 bases). Per germline, CDR1 SGHRS and CDR2 YFSETQ. V was cut by 4 bases and J by 5 bases, with 21 bases left in between. The CDR3 runs 16 residues. The CDR3 is CASSPRGDENGYGYTF. CDR3 in DNA: TGCGCCAGCAGCCCTCGGGGGGACGAAAACGGTTATGGCTACACCTTC.

The DNA of the CDR3 is TGTGCCAGCAGTTCGGACAGGGCCACAGATACGCAGTATTTT. Encoded protein: CASSSDRATDTQYF. The V call is TRBV28, the J call TRBJ2-3, with 8 bases matching TRBD1. The CDR3 is made up of 14 amino acids. Germline V lookup: CDR1 MDHEN, CDR2 SYDVKM. With 4 bases clipped from V and 2 bases from J, the junction kept 2 bases outside the gene matches.